The following is a TCR beta chain sequence with its context. This specimen comes from a study of T cell responses to AZD1222 COVID-19 vaccine. TCRdb's table, derived via immunoSEQ multiplex PCR, lists solely in-frame clones and lacks some. The table records 100,000 or so clones, about 89% of them present only once. The V and J ends lost 0 bases and 8 bases, in that order; junction bases with no gene match: 4. The CDR3 totals 15 residues. Germline values: CDR1 MGHRA, CDR2 YSYEKL. Sequenced material: peripheral blood, taken 28 days after the second AZD1222 dose. V is TRBV4-1 and J is TRBJ1-6, with TRBD1 matching over 7 bases. The receptor was derived from an adult who received the AZD1222 COVID-19 vaccine. The CDR3, as DNA: TGCGCCAGCAGCCAAGATAGGGGGCTGTATTCACCCCTCCACTTT. Translating it yields CASSQDRGLYSPLHF.